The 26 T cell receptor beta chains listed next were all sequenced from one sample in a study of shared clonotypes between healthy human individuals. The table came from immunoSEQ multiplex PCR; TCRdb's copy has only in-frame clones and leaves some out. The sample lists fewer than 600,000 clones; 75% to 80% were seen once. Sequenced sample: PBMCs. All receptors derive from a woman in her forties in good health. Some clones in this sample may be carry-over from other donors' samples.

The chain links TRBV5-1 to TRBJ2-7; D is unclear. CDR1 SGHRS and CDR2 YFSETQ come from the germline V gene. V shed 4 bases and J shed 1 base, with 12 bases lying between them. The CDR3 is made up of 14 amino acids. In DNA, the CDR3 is TGCGCCAGCAGCCTGGCCGGGCCTTCCTACGAGCAGTACTTC. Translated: CASSLAGPSYEQYF.

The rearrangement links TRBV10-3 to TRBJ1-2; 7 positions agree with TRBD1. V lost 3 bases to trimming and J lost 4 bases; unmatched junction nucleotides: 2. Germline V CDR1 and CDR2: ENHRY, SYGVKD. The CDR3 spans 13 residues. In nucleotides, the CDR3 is TGTGCCATCAGTGAAGGGGGCCTCTATGGCTACACCTTC. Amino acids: CAISEGGLYGYTF.

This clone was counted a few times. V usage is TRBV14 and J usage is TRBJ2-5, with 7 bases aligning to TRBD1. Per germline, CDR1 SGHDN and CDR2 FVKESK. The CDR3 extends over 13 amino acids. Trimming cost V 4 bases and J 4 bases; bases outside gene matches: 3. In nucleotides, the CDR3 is TGTGCCAGCAGCCGACAGGGTCCAGAGACCCAGTACTTC. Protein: CASSRQGPETQYF.

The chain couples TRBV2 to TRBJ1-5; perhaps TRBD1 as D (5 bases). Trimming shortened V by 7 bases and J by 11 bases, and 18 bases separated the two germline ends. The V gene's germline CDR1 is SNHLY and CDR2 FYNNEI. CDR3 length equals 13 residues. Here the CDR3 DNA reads TGTGCCAGCATGGGGTGGGACGCACGTTCCCAGCATTTT. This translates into CASMGWDARSQHF.

CDR3 sequence reads: CASSLSSDSWGEQFF. The CDR3 bases are TGTGCCAGCAGTTTATCCTCGGACTCCTGGGGTGAGCAGTTCTTC. This chain connects TRBV27 to TRBJ2-1; D might be TRBD2 (5 bases). Germline V gene sequence: CDR1 MNHEY, CDR2 SMNVEV (reference sequence). V was pared by 0 bases and J by 9 bases, with 15 bases between. This CDR3 is built from 15 residues.

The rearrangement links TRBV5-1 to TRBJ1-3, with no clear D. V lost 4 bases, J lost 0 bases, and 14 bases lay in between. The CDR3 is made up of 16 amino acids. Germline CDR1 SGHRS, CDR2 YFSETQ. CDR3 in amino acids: CASSDPTLSSGNTIYF. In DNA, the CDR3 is TGCGCCAGCAGCGACCCGACTCTCAGCTCTGGAAACACCATATATTTT. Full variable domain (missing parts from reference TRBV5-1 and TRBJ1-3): KAGVTQTPRYLIKTRGQQVTLSCSPISGHRSVSWYQQTPGQGLQFLFEYFSETQRNKGNFPGRFSGRQFSNSRSEMNVSTLELGDSALYLCASSDPTLSSGNTIYFGEGSWLTVV.

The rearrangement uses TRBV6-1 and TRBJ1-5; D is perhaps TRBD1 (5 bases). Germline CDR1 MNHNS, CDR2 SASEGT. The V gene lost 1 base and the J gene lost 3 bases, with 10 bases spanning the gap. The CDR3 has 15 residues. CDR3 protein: CASSEVGTDNQPQHF. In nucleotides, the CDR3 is TGTGCCAGCAGTGAAGTGGGGACTGACAATCAGCCCCAGCATTTT.

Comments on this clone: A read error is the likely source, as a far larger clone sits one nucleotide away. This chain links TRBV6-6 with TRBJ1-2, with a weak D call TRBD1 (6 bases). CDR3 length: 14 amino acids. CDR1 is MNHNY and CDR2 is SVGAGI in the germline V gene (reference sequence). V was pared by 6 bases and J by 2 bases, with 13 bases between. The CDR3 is CASSLQQGNYGYTF. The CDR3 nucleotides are TGTGCCAGCAGCCTCCAACAGGGAAACTATGGCTACACCTTC.

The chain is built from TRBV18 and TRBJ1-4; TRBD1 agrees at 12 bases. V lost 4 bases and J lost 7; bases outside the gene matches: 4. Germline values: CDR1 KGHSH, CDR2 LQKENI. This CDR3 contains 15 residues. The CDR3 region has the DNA TGTGCCAGCTCACTGGGACAGGGGGCGCCTGAAAAACTGTTTTTT. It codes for CASSLGQGAPEKLFF.

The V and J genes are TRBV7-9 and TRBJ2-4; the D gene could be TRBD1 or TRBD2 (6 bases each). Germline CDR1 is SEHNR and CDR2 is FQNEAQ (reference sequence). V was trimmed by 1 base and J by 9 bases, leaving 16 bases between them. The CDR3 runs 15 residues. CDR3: CASSLGLTEGGIQYF. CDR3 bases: TGTGCCAGCAGCTTAGGACTAACAGAGGGGGGCATTCAGTACTTC.

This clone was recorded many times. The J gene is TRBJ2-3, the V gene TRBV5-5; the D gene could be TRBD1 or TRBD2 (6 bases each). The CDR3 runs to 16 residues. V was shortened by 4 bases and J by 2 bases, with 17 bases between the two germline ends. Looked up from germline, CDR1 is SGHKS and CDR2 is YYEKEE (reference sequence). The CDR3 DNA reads TGTGCCAGCAGCCCCAAGTGGGGGGCCTCCACAGATACGCAGTATTTT. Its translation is CASSPKWGASTDTQYF.

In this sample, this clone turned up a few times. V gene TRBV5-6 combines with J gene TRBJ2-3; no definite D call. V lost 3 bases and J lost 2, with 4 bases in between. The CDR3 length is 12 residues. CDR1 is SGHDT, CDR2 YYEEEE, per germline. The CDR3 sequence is CASSSTTDTQYF. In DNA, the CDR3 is TGTGCCAGCAGCTCTACCACAGATACGCAGTATTTT.

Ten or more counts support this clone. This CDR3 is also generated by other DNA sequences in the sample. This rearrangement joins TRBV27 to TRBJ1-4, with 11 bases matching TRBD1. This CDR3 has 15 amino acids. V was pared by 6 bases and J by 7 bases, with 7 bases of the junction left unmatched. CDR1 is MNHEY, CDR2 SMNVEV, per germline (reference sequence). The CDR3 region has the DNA TGTGCCAGCAGGGCGGGACAGGGGGAAGTTGAAAAACTGTTTTTT. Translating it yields CASRAGQGEVEKLFF.

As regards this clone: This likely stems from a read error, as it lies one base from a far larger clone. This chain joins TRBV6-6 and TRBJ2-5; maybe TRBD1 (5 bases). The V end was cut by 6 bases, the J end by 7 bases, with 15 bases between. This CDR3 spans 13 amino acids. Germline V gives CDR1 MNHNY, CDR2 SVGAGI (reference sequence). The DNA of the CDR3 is TGTGCCAGCAGCCCTCAGCCCCAGGGGACCCAGTACTTC. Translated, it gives CASSPQPQGTQYF.

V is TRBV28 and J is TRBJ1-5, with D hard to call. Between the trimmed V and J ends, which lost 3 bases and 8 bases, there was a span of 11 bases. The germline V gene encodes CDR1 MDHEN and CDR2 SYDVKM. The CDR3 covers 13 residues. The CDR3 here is CASSFGANKPQHF. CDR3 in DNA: TGTGCCAGCAGTTTTGGAGCAAATAAGCCCCAGCATTTT.

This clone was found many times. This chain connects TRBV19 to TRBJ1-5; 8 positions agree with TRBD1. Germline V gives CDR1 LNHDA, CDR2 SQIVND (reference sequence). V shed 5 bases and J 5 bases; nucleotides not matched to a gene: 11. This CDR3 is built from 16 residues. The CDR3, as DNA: TGTGCCAGTAGTTTATTCCGGGACAGGAGGCATCAGCCCCAGCATTTT. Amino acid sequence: CASSLFRDRRHQPQHF.

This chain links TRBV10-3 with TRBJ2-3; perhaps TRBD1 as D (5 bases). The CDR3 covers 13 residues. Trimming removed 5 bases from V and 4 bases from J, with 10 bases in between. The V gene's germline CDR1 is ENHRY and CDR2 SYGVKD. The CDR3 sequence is CAISREGADTQYF. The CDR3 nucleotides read TGTGCCATCAGTAGGGAAGGGGCAGATACGCAGTATTTT.

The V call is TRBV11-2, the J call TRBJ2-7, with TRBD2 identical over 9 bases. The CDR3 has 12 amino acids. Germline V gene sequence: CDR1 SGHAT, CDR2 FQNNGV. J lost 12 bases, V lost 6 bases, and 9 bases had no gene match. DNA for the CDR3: TGTGCCAGCAGTCCCCGGACTAGCGATCGGTACTTC. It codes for CASSPRTSDRYF.

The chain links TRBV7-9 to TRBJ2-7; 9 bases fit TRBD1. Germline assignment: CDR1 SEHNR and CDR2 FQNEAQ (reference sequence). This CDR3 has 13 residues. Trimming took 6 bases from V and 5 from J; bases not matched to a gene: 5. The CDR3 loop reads CASRGQGFHEQYF. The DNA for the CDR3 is TGTGCCAGCAGGGGACAGGGCTTCCACGAGCAGTACTTC.

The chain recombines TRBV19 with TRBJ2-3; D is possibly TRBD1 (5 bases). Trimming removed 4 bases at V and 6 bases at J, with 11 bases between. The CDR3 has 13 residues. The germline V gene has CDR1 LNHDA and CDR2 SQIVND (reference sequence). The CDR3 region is CASSRQSGDTQYF. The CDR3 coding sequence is TGTGCCAGTAGTAGGCAGTCAGGGGATACGCAGTATTTT.

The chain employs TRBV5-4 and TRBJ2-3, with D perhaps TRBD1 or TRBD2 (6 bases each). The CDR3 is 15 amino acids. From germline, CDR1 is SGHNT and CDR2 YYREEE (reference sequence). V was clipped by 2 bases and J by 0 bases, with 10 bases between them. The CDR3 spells CASSFGGGSTDTQYF. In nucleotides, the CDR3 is TGTGCCAGCAGCTTTGGAGGGGGGAGCACAGATACGCAGTATTTT. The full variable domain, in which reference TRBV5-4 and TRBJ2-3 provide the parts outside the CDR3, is ETGVTQSPTHLIKTRGQQVTLRCSSQSGHNTVSWYQQALGQGPQFIFQYYREEENGRGNFPPRFSGLQFPNYSSELNVNALELDDSALYLCASSFGGGSTDTQYFGPGTRLTVL.

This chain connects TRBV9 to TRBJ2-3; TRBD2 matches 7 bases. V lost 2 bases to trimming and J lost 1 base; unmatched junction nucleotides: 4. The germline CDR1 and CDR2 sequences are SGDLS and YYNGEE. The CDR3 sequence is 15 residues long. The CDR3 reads CASSVGGGRTDTQYF. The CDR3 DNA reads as TGTGCCAGCAGCGTTGGGGGAGGGCGCACAGATACGCAGTATTTT.

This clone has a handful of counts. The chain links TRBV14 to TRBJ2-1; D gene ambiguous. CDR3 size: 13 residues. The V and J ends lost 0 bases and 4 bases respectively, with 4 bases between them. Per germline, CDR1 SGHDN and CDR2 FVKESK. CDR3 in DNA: TGTGCCAGCAGCCAAGAACTATACAATGAGCAGTTCTTC. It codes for CASSQELYNEQFF.

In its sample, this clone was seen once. The chain's CDR3 is CASRPGTGFVVNTEAFF. DNA of the CDR3: TGTGCCAGCAGACCCGGGACAGGGTTCGTCGTGAACACTGAAGCTTTCTTT. The chain joins TRBV28 to TRBJ1-1; TRBD1 aligns across 9 bases. The CDR3 runs 17 residues. The trim removed 6 bases at V and 0 bases at J, leaving 11 bases unmatched. Per germline, CDR1 MDHEN and CDR2 SYDVKM.

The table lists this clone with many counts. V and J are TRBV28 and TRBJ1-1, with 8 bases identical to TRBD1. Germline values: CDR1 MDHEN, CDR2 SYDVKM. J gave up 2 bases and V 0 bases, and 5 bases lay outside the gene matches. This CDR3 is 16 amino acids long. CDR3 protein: CASSLWRTGKNTEAFF. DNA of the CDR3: TGTGCCAGCAGTTTATGGAGGACAGGGAAAAACACTGAAGCTTTCTTT.

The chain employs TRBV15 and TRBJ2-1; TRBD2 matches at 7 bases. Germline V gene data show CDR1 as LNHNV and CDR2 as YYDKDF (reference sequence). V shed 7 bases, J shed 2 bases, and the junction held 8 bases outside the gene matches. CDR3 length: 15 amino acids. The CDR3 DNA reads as TGTGCCACCACTCGGGGGGAGGGCACCTACAATGAGCAGTTCTTC. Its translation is CATTRGEGTYNEQFF.